The present T cell receptor (beta chain) was sequenced within a study of patients and donors after allogeneic stem cell transplantation. CDR3 length equals 12 residues. V lost 7 bases and J 6 bases, leaving 12 bases between the germline ends. MiXCR, run by TCRdb on the RT-PCR reads, gives a single entry per CDR3 protein. This sample carries 200,000 to 250,000 distinct CDR3 sequences, about 14% of them seen once, and the ten largest clones take roughly 10%. Input material: blood, either unsorted or a sorted T cell fraction (not recorded which). The rearrangement uses TRBV12-3 or TRBV12-4 and TRBJ1-1, with D possibly TRBD1 on 5 matching bases. The sequence came from a human donor who was either an allogeneic HSCT recipient or a stem cell or donor lymphocyte infusion donor (not recorded which). It is not recorded whose cells these are; they may come from a transplant donor. CDR3: CASTIRDSEAFF. As DNA, the CDR3 is TGTGCCAGCACTATAAGGGACTCTGAAGCTTTCTTT.